These 9 T cell receptor beta chains originate from one sample sequenced in a study of cytomegalovirus exposure and HLA in healthy donors. With 60 Vbeta and 13 Jbeta primers, the PCR was carried out. Assay: immunoSEQ multiplex PCR; the TCRdb copy retains only in-frame clones and omits some. The table shows over 150,000 clones, with roughly 77% occurring only once. Sequencing used PBMCs. Source of these receptors: a man aged 25 to 45 in good health and CMV-seropositive.

For this clone: At one end, the junction sequence differs from germline, possibly due to a read error. The chain uses TRBV9 and TRBJ2-7; 9 nucleotides align to TRBD2. CDR1 is SGDLS and CDR2 is YYNGEE in the germline V gene. The CDR3 runs 16 residues. The CDR3 DNA is TGTGTCAGCAGCGCGGGAGGGGTTTTAACGTCCTACGAGCAGTACTTC. It translates to CVSSAGGVLTSYEQYF.

This sequence joins TRBV7-9 and TRBJ2-5, with unresolved D. The CDR3 loop spans 16 amino acids. Germline-derived CDR1 and CDR2 are SEHNR and FQNEAQ (reference sequence). V was trimmed by 4 bases and J by 1 base, leaving 16 bases between them. CDR3 protein: CASSSLILGPQETQYF. The CDR3 DNA reads as TGTGCCAGCAGCTCCCTGATTCTCGGTCCCCAAGAGACCCAGTACTTC.

The CDR3: CAVQGGASNQPQHF. For the CDR3, the DNA is TGTGCAGTCCAGGGGGGCGCGAGCAATCAGCCCCAGCATTTT. This rearrangement joins TRBV28 to TRBJ1-5; TRBD1 agrees at 7 bases. The CDR3 runs 14 residues. CDR1 is MDHEN, CDR2 SYDVKM, per germline.

The chain couples TRBV7-3 to TRBJ2-4; TRBD1 is a possible D gene (6 bases). V gave up 4 bases and J gave up 0 bases, with 13 bases separating them. This CDR3 contains 16 residues. The germline CDR1 and CDR2 sequences are SGHTA and FQGTGA. DNA of the CDR3: TGTGCCAGCAGCTCTCGGGACATGTTAGCCAAAAACATTCAGTACTTC. This translates into CASSSRDMLAKNIQYF.

The chain joins TRBV6-1 to TRBJ2-7; D is possibly TRBD2 (6 bases). Germline CDR1 reads MNHNS; CDR2 reads SASEGT. Trimming removed 2 bases from V and 3 bases from J, with 11 bases in between. The CDR3 has 14 residues. The chain's CDR3 is CASSEPWGGYEQYF. CDR3 coding DNA: TGTGCCAGCAGTGAACCATGGGGAGGCTACGAGCAGTACTTC.

V is TRBV5-1 and J is TRBJ2-7, with D possibly TRBD2 on 6 matching bases. CDR1 and CDR2 from the germline V gene are SGHRS and YFSETQ. Trimming cost V 4 bases and J 6 bases, with 11 bases left between them. The CDR3 totals 12 residues. The CDR3 protein is CASSPAGSEQYF. Here the CDR3 DNA reads TGCGCCAGCAGCCCTGCGGGGAGCGAGCAGTACTTC.

J is TRBJ2-5 and V is TRBV19; D is ambiguous. V shed 0 bases and J shed 2 bases, with 7 bases lying between them. The CDR3 has 14 residues. The germline V gene encodes CDR1 LNHDA and CDR2 SQIVND (reference sequence). DNA for the CDR3: TGTGCCAGTAGTATAGATCCCGTACAAGAGACCCAGTACTTC. Encoded protein: CASSIDPVQETQYF. Complete variable domain (other parts from reference TRBV19 and TRBJ2-5): DGGITQSPKYLFRKEGQNVTLSCEQNLNHDAMYWYRQDPGQGLRLIYYSQIVNDFQKGDIAEGYSVSREKKESFPLTVTSAQKNPTAFYLCASSIDPVQETQYFGPGTRLLVL.

The chain joins TRBV27 to TRBJ1-3; unclear D gene. The germline V gene has CDR1 MNHEY and CDR2 SMNVEV (reference sequence). Trimming removed 5 bases at V and 1 base at J, with 12 bases between. The CDR3 length is 15 residues. CDR3 bases: TGTGCCAGCAGTCGCCTCTATCCATCTGGAAACACCATATATTTT. It translates to CASSRLYPSGNTIYF.

This sequence joins TRBV28 and TRBJ2-5; D remains unclear. CDR1 MDHEN and CDR2 SYDVKM come from the germline V gene. The V gene lost 5 bases and the J gene lost 6 bases, with 10 bases spanning the gap. The length of the CDR3 is 12 residues. CDR3 loop: CASSPTIKTQYF. Written as DNA, the CDR3 is TGTGCCAGCAGTCCGACAATAAAGACCCAGTACTTC.